The rows below give T cell receptor beta chains drawn from one sample of a study of blood T cell repertoires in COVID-19. The protocol was immunoSEQ multiplex PCR, while the TCRdb copy is restricted to in-frame clones and leaves out a portion. Here the sample spans about 110,000 clones, roughly 70% being singletons. The material sequenced was peripheral blood. All receptors derive from a woman between 40 and 50 years old with acute or convalescent COVID-19. CDR3s include the opening cysteine and the closing phenylalanine or tryptophan. A D gene is named only where the DNA matches it firmly.

cdr3_aa: CASSPPGLAGAYNEQFF
v_call: TRBV18
d_call: TRBD2

cdr3_aa: CASSLEGPINEKLFF
v_call: TRBV5-8
d_call: NA

cdr3_aa: CASSTTGGLNQPQHF
v_call: TRBV5-6
d_call: TRBD1

cdr3_aa: CASSLAVAGVTYEQYF
v_call: TRBV5-1
d_call: NA

cdr3_aa: CASSPQYSGGADTQYF
v_call: TRBV7-2
d_call: TRBD2

cdr3_aa: CASSYQGDTEAFF
v_call: TRBV5-6
d_call: TRBD1

cdr3_aa: CASSQVQGNSPLHF
v_call: TRBV3-1/TRBV3-2
d_call: NA

cdr3_aa: CATSDFLETGELFF
v_call: TRBV24-1
d_call: NA

cdr3_aa: CASSYTGVSDEQYF
v_call: TRBV6-2/TRBV6-3
d_call: TRBD1

cdr3_aa: CATSVAGINTGELFF
v_call: TRBV24-1
d_call: NA

cdr3_aa: CASTRTVSGNTIYF
v_call: TRBV28
d_call: NA

cdr3_aa: CATSDQTGEAYGELFF
v_call: TRBV24-1
d_call: NA

cdr3_aa: CASSERGLATGELFF
v_call: TRBV2
d_call: NA

cdr3_aa: CASSQALAGVNIQYF
v_call: TRBV14
d_call: TRBD2

cdr3_aa: CASSPGLAGAGGEQFF
v_call: TRBV18
d_call: TRBD2

cdr3_aa: CASSSSQQGLSNQPQHF
v_call: TRBV28
d_call: NA

cdr3_aa: CASSLQGAGANVLTF
v_call: TRBV11-2
d_call: TRBD1

cdr3_aa: CASSLGGYQETQYF
v_call: TRBV5-1
d_call: NA

cdr3_aa: CASSPSEGSYGYTF
v_call: TRBV6-5
d_call: NA

cdr3_aa: CASRTGGFINEQFF
v_call: TRBV6-5
d_call: TRBD1

cdr3_aa: CASSIHSGGDLEQFF
v_call: TRBV19
d_call: TRBD2

cdr3_aa: CASSSSGESPLQNTGELFF
v_call: TRBV6-6
d_call: NA

cdr3_aa: CASSQDRTSSYEQYF
v_call: TRBV4-3
d_call: NA

cdr3_aa: CASSQDGRRPQHF
v_call: TRBV3-1/TRBV3-2
d_call: NA